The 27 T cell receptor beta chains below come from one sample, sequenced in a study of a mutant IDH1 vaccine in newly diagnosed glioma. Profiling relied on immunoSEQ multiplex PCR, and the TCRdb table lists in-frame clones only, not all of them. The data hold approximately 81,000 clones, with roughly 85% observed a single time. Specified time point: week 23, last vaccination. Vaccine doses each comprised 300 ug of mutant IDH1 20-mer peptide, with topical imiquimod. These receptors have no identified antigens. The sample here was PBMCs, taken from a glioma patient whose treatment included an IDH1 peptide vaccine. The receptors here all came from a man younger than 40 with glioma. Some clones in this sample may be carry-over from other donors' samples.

The DNA of the CDR3 is TGTGCCAGCAGCCAAGAAAGGGGTCCATACGAGCAGTACTTC. This encodes CASSQERGPYEQYF. The genes are TRBV4-2 and TRBJ2-7; possibly TRBD1 for D (5 bases). The germline gives CDR1 LGHNA, CDR2 YNFKEQ. The CDR3 sequence is 14 residues long. The V end lost 0 bases, the J end lost 4 bases, and 10 bases lay between the germline ends.

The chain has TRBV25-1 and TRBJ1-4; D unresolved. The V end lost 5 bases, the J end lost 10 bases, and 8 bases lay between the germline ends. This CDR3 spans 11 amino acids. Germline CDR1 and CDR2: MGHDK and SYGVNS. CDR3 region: CASSPSRKLFF. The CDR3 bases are TGTGCCAGCAGTCCCTCTCGAAAACTGTTTTTT.

The chain's CDR3 is CASSFVGWGETQYF. The CDR3 DNA is TGTGCCAGCAGTTTCGTTGGTTGGGGAGAGACCCAGTACTTC. The chain carries TRBV27 and TRBJ2-5; D is uncertain. CDR1 is MNHEY and CDR2 is SMNVEV in the germline V gene (reference sequence). The CDR3 runs to 14 residues. Trimming took off 3 bases at V and 4 bases at J, with 12 bases between the two ends.

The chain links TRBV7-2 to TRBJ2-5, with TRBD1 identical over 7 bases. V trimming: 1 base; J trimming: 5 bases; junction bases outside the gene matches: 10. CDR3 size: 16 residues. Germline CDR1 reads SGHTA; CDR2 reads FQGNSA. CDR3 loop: CASSLVDRAKVETQYF. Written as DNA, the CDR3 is TGTGCCAGCAGCTTAGTAGACAGGGCCAAGGTTGAGACCCAGTACTTC.

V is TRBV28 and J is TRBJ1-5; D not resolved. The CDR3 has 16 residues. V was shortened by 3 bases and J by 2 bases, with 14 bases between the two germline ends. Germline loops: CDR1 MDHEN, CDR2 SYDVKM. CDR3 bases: TGTGCCAGCAGTTTGTCCTTCCCTCGGGGCAATCAGCCCCAGCATTTT. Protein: CASSLSFPRGNQPQHF.

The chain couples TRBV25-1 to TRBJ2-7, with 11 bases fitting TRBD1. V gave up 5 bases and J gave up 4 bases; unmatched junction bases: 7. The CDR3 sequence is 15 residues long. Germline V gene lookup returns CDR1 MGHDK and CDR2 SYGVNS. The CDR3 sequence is CASSRTGQGAYEQYF. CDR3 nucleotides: TGTGCCAGCAGTCGAACCGGACAGGGGGCGTACGAGCAGTACTTC.

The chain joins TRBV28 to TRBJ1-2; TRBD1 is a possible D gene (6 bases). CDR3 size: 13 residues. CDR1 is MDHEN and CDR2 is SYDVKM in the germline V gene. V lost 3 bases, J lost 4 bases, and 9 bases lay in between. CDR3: CASSFRGLYGYTF. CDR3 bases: TGTGCCAGCAGTTTTCGGGGGCTCTATGGCTACACCTTC.

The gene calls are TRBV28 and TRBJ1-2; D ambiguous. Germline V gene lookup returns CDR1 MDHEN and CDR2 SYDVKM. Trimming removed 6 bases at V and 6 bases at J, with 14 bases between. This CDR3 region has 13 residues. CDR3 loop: CASSHSEDHGYTF. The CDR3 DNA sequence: TGTGCCAGCAGCCACTCAGAGGATCATGGCTACACCTTC.

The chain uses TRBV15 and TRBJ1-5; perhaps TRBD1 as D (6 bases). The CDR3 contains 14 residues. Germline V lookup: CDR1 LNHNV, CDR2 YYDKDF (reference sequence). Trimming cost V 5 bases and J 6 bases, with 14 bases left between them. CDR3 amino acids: CATSYSEGVQPQHF. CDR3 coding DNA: TGTGCCACCAGCTACTCCGAGGGGGTTCAGCCCCAGCATTTT.

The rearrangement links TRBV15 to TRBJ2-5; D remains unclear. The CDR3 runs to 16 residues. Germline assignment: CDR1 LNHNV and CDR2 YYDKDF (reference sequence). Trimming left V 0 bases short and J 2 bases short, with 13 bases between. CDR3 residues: CATSREHMYGQETQYF. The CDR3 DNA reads TGTGCCACCAGCAGAGAGCATATGTACGGTCAAGAGACCCAGTACTTC.

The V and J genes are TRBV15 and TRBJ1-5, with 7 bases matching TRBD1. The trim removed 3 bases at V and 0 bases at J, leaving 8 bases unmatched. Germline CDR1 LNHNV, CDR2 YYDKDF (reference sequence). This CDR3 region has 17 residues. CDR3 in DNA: TGTGCCACCAGCAGGACGGGACAGCGAAATAGCAATCAGCCCCAGCATTTT. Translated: CATSRTGQRNSNQPQHF.

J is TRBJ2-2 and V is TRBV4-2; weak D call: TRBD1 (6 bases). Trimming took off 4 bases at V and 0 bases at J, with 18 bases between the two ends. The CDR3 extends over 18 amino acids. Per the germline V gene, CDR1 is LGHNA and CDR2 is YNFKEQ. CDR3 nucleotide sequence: TGTGCCAGCAGCCCCTTATGGTCCGGGACACCGAACACCGGGGAGCTGTTTTTT. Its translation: CASSPLWSGTPNTGELFF.

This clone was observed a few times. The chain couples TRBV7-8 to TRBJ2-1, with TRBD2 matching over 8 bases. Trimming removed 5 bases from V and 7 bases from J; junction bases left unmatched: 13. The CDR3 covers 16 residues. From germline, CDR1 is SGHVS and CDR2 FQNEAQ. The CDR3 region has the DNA TGTGCCAGCAGCCCCCGGGGGGGCCTGGAATTTAATGAGCAGTTCTTC. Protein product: CASSPRGGLEFNEQFF. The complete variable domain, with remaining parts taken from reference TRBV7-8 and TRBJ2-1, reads GAGVSQSPRYKVAKRGQDVALRCDPISGHVSLFWYQQALGQGPEFLTYFQNEAQLDKSGLPSDRFFAERPEGSVSTLKIQRTQQEDSAVYLCASSPRGGLEFNEQFFGPGTRLTVL.

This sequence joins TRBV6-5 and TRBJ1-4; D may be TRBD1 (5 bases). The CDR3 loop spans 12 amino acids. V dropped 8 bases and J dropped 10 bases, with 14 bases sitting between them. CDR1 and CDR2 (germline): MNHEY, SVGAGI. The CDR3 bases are TGTGCCAGCGATGGGGGGACTGGAAAACTGTTTTTT. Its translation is CASDGGTGKLFF.

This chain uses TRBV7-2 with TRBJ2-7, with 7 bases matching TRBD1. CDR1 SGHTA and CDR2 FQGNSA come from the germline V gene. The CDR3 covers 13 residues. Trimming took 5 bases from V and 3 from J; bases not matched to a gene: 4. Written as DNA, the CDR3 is TGTGCCAGCAGCCTGGACAGGCTCTACGAGCAGTACTTC. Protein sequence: CASSLDRLYEQYF.

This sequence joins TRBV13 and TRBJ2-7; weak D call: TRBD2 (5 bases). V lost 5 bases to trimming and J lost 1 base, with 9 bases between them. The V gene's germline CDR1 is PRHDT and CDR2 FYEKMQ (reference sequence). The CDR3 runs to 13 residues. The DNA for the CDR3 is TGTGCCAGCAGCCCTCGGAGGTCCTACGAGCAGTACTTC. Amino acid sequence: CASSPRRSYEQYF.

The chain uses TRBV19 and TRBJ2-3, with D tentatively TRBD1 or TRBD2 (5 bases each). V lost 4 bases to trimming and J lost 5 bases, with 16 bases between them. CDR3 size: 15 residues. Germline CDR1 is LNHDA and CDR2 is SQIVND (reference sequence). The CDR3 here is CASSKGTVPGDTQYF. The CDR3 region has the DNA TGTGCCAGTAGTAAGGGGACGGTCCCCGGAGATACGCAGTATTTT.

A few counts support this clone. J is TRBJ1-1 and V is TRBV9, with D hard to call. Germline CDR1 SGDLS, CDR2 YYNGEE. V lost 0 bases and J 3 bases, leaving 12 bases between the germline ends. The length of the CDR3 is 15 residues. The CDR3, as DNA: TGTGCCAGCAGCGTAGTCACCGGGGATCACACTGAAGCTTTCTTT. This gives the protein CASSVVTGDHTEAFF.

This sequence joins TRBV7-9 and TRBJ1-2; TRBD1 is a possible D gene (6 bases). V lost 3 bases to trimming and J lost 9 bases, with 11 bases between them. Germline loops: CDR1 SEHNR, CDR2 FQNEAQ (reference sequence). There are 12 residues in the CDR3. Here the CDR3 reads CASSFGTSSYTF. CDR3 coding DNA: TGTGCCAGCAGCTTTGGGACATCCAGCTACACCTTC.

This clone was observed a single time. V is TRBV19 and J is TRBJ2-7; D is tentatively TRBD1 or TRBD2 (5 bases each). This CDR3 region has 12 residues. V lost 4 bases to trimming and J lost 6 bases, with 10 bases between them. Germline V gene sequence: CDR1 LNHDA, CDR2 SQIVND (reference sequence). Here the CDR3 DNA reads TGTGCCAGTAGTACCCCTGGGGGCGAGCAGTACTTC. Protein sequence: CASSTPGGEQYF.

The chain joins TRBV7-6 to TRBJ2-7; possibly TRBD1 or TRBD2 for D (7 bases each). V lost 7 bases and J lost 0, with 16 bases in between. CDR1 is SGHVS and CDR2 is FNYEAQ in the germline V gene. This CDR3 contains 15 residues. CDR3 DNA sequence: TGTGCCAGCAAAGGAGGGAGGGGGCCCTCCTACGAGCAGTACTTC. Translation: CASKGGRGPSYEQYF. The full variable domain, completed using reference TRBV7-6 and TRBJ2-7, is GAGVSQSPRYKVTKRGQDVALRCDPISGHVSLYWYRQALGQGPEFLTYFNYEAQQDKSGLPNDRFSAERPEGSISTLTIQRTEQRDSAMYRCASKGGRGPSYEQYFGPGTRLTVT.

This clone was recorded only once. As DNA, the CDR3 is TGTGCCAGCAGCTTGGAGGGCACCGGAGGAGCATACGAGCAGTACTTC. Translated: CASSLEGTGGAYEQYF. This chain connects TRBV5-6 to TRBJ2-7; possibly TRBD2 for D (5 bases). The CDR3 runs 16 residues. CDR1 is SGHDT, CDR2 YYEEEE, per germline. Trimming cost V 0 bases and J 4 bases, with 17 bases left between them.

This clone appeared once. The CDR3, as DNA: TGCGCCAGCAGCTTTGTTCCGGGGAGCTCTGGAAACACCATATATTTT. Translating it yields CASSFVPGSSGNTIYF. The chain employs TRBV5-1 and TRBJ1-3; D not resolved. Germline-derived CDR1 and CDR2 are SGHRS and YFSETQ. The CDR3 has 16 amino acids. V lost 2 bases to trimming and J lost 0 bases, with 12 bases between them.

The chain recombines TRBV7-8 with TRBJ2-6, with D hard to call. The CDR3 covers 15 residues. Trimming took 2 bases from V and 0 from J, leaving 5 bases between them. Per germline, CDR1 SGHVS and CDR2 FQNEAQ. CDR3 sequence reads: CASSLKYSGANVLTF. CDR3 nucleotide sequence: TGTGCCAGCAGCTTAAAGTACTCTGGGGCCAACGTCCTGACTTTC.

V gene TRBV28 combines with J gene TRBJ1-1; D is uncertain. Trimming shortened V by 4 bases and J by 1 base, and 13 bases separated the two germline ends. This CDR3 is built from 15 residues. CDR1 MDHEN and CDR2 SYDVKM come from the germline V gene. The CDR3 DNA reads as TGTGCCAGCAGTTCCGGACCGATATGGAACACTGAAGCTTTCTTT. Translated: CASSSGPIWNTEAFF.

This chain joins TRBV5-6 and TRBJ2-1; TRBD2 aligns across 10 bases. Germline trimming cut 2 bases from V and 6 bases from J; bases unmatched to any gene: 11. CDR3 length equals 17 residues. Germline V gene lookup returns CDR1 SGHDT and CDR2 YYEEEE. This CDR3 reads CASSFYASGSSGNEQFF. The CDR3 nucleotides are TGTGCCAGCAGCTTTTACGCTAGCGGGAGTTCGGGCAATGAGCAGTTCTTC.

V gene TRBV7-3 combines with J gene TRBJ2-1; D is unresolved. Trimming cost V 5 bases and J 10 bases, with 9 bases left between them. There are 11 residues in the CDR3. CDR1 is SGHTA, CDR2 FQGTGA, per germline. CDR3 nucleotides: TGTGCCAGCAGCCTGGGCCCCGAGCAGTTCTTC. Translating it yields CASSLGPEQFF.